Listed here is a single TCR beta chain. The record originates from a study of T cells after yellow fever vaccination. TCRdb independently ran MiXCR on the 5' RACE reads; one entry per CDR3 protein. The profile covers around 310,000 distinct CDR3 sequences, with 3.6% appearing a single time and about a quarter taken by the ten largest. CDR1 is SGHDN and CDR2 is FVKESK in the germline V gene. The V and J ends lost 4 bases and 6 bases, in that order; junction bases with no gene match: 8. This CDR3 has 15 amino acids. The chain carries TRBV14 and TRBJ2-3; 9 positions match TRBD2. The TCR comes from a man in his late teens or twenties who received the YFV17D yellow fever vaccine. The material sequenced was PBMCs, taken on the day of the yellow fever booster vaccination. This CDR3 is CASSRFSSGADTQYF. The CDR3 DNA reads as TGTGCCAGCAGCCGCTTTTCTAGCGGGGCGGATACGCAGTATTTT. Filled out from reference TRBV14 and TRBJ2-3, the complete variable domain reads EAGVTQFPSHSVIEKGQTVTLRCDPISGHDNLYWYRRVMGKEIKFLLHFVKESKQDESGMPNNRFLAERTGGTYSTLKVQPAELEDSGVYFCASSRFSSGADTQYFGPGTRLTVL.